Presented here are 10 T cell receptor beta chains from one specimen sequenced in a study of graft-versus-host responses after intestinal transplantation. Assay: immunoSEQ multiplex PCR; the TCRdb copy retains only in-frame clones and omits some. The table has tens of thousands of clones, around 90% seen once; the top ten hold around a tenth. The input for sequencing was PBMCs, taken around 460 days after intestinal transplantation. The receptors originated from a human patient who received an intestinal transplant, so some T cells may come from the graft donor.

The chain uses TRBV5-5 and TRBJ2-5, with D unresolved. V gave up 1 base and J gave up 5 bases, with 3 bases separating them. Germline V gene sequence: CDR1 SGHKS, CDR2 YYEKEE (reference sequence). The CDR3 is 11 residues long. CDR3 sequence: CASSLTETQYF. The CDR3 DNA reads as TGTGCCAGCAGCTTGACGGAGACCCAGTACTTC.

This chain joins TRBV5-1 and TRBJ1-5; the D gene is possibly TRBD1 (6 bases). The V and J ends lost 0 bases and 2 bases respectively, with 6 bases between them. The length of the CDR3 is 14 residues. The germline V gene has CDR1 SGHRS and CDR2 YFSETQ. The CDR3 DNA is TGCGCCAGCAGCTTGGACAGGGGCAATCAGCCCCAGCATTTT. Translated, it gives CASSLDRGNQPQHF.

The V gene is TRBV4-1, the J gene TRBJ2-7, with D maybe TRBD1 (5 bases). V dropped 0 bases and J dropped 6 bases, with 12 bases sitting between them. Germline V gene data show CDR1 as MGHRA and CDR2 as YSYEKL. There are 14 residues in the CDR3. For the CDR3, the DNA is TGCGCCAGCAGCCAAGATCCACAGGCTGGCGAGCAGTACTTC. Translated, it gives CASSQDPQAGEQYF.

V and J are TRBV30 and TRBJ1-1; D is ambiguous. This CDR3 spans 15 amino acids. Between the trimmed V and J ends, which lost 0 bases and 8 bases, there was a span of 19 bases. Germline lookup yields CDR1 GTSNPN and CDR2 SVGIG (reference sequence). For the CDR3, the DNA is TGTGCCTGGAGTGTAATAACCCGGGCCGTGCAGGAAGCTTTCTTT. As protein: CAWSVITRAVQEAFF.

The chain combines TRBV7-4 with TRBJ2-4; a weak D match, TRBD1 (6 bases). The V end was cut by 6 bases, the J end by 3 bases, with 12 bases between. The CDR3 has 14 residues. Germline V gene data show CDR1 as SGHVT and CDR2 as SQSDAQ. The CDR3 spells CASSQDSFKNIQYF. The DNA of the CDR3 is TGTGCCAGCAGTCAGGACAGCTTCAAAAACATTCAGTACTTC.

CDR3 in amino acids: CASSIVGGANTEAFF. CDR3 DNA: TGTGCCAGTAGTATAGTCGGGGGGGCGAACACTGAAGCTTTCTTT. The J gene is TRBJ1-1, the V gene TRBV19; possibly TRBD1 for D (6 bases). The V and J ends lost 1 base and 1 base respectively, with 10 bases between them. Germline values: CDR1 LNHDA, CDR2 SQIVND (reference sequence). The CDR3 covers 15 residues.

CDR3 region: CASASDRVGNTIYF. The CDR3, as DNA: TGTGCCAGCGCCTCCGACAGGGTTGGAAACACCATATATTTT. The chain carries TRBV11-1 and TRBJ1-3; 7 nucleotides align to TRBD1. In germline, CDR1 is SGHAT, CDR2 FQDESV (reference sequence). Trimming removed 8 bases from V and 3 bases from J; junction bases left unmatched: 7. The CDR3 contains 14 residues.

The CDR3 region is CASSYDYRASSYEQYF. In nucleotides, the CDR3 is TGTGCCAGCAGTTACGACTACAGAGCCAGCTCCTACGAGCAGTACTTC. The gene calls are TRBV6-5 and TRBJ2-7, with a tentative D call TRBD2 (5 bases). This CDR3 has 16 residues. With 2 bases removed from V and 0 bases from J, the gap between germline ends came to 14 bases. Germline CDR1 MNHEY, CDR2 SVGAGI.

This chain links TRBV27 with TRBJ2-7, with D possibly being TRBD1 (5 bases). V lost 4 bases and J 4 bases, leaving 14 bases between the germline ends. Germline V CDR1 and CDR2: MNHEY, SMNVEV (reference sequence). The CDR3 has 14 amino acids. DNA for the CDR3: TGTGCCAGCAGTTCGTCAGGGCTGGGTTACGAGCAGTACTTC. It translates to CASSSSGLGYEQYF.

This clone has only one observation. V gene TRBV7-9 combines with J gene TRBJ1-4, with D possibly matching TRBD1 (5 bases). Germline CDR1 SEHNR, CDR2 FQNEAQ (reference sequence). V was pared by 1 base and J by 7 bases, with 13 bases between. This CDR3 is built from 15 residues. The CDR3 coding sequence is TGTGCCAGCAGCTTAGGGGGCGGCTGGGTTGAAAAACTGTTTTTT. Its translation: CASSLGGGWVEKLFF.